This T cell receptor (beta chain) originates from a study of blood T cell repertoires in COVID-19. The CDR3 covers 16 residues. The V end lost 3 bases, the J end lost 3 bases, and 16 bases lay between the germline ends. Germline V gives CDR1 MNHNS, CDR2 SASEGT. Method: immunoSEQ multiplex PCR; TCRdb's copy keeps in-frame clones and lacks some. The sample records some 200,000 clones, about 82% being singletons. The chain is built from TRBV6-1 and TRBJ2-3; a possible D gene is TRBD1 (6 bases). Sample: peripheral blood. The origin of this receptor is a man aged 55 to 70 with COVID-19, enrolled during active disease. CDR3: CASSEMGALITDTQYF. The CDR3 nucleotides read TGTGCCAGCAGTGAGATGGGGGCGTTAATTACAGATACGCAGTATTTT.